Each of the 15 T cell receptor beta chains below was sequenced from the same sample in a study of CXCR3-negative and CXCR3-positive naive CD8 T cells. Carrying UMI labels, the TRB cDNA libraries were prepared through 5' RACE. After re-calling the 5' RACE reads, TCRdb lists one entry per CDR3 protein, DNA absent. The sample totals over 100,000 distinct CDR3 sequences. Sample: naive CXCR3- CD8+ T cells from blood. As for subset: CD45RO-CCR7+CD27+CD95- naive CD8+ T cells lacking CXCR3 (TNR3-). The receptors were sampled from a human donor in good health. Some clones in this sample may be carry-over from other donors' samples.

The rearrangement uses TRBV9 and TRBJ1-1; TCRdb selects TRBD1, and the lack of DNA leaves this call unchecked. This CDR3 has 17 amino acids. CDR1 and CDR2 (germline): SGDLS, YYNGEE. The CDR3 loop reads CASSVGGAGGPNTEAFF.

This chain joins TRBV28 and TRBJ2-7; TCRdb selects TRBD1, and the lack of DNA leaves this call unchecked. The CDR3 is 15 residues long. Germline lookup yields CDR1 MDHEN and CDR2 SYDVKM. This CDR3 is CASSFDRVPSYEQYF.

The rearrangement joins TRBV7-3 to TRBJ2-6; as DNA is missing, the TRBD2 call by TCRdb cannot be tested. Germline CDR1 SGHTA, CDR2 FQGTGA. The CDR3 runs to 18 residues. The chain's CDR3 is CASSPSGLDWAGANVLTF.

The J gene is TRBJ1-4, the V gene TRBV7-3; TCRdb returns TRBD1, unconfirmable since there is no DNA. The V gene's germline CDR1 is SGHTA and CDR2 FQGTGA. This CDR3 contains 15 residues. The CDR3 here is CASSPTGRRGEKLFF.

V and J are TRBV28 and TRBJ2-1; TCRdb's D call, TRBD1, is unchecked because there is no DNA. From germline, CDR1 is MDHEN and CDR2 SYDVKM. CDR3 length: 14 residues. CDR3 protein: CASGADRGGDEQFF.

This chain joins TRBV28 and TRBJ2-1; lacking DNA, the TRBD2 call made by TCRdb goes unchecked. Germline assignment: CDR1 MDHEN and CDR2 SYDVKM. The CDR3 loop spans 16 amino acids. CDR3 residues: CASSPRLAGTYNEQFF.

The rearrangement links TRBV4-3 to TRBJ2-7; lacking DNA, the TRBD1 call made by TCRdb goes unchecked. This CDR3 comprises 18 residues. Per germline, CDR1 LGHNA and CDR2 YSLEER. The CDR3 sequence is CASSQVTTSGQVYYEQYF.

This chain uses TRBV24-1 with TRBJ2-5; the TCRdb call, TRBD1, lacks DNA for checking. The V gene's germline CDR1 is KGHDR and CDR2 SFDVKD. The CDR3 is made up of 18 amino acids. This chain's CDR3 is CATSDSLSGTGGLETQYF.

The chain carries TRBV6-2 or TRBV6-3 and TRBJ2-1; TCRdb designates TRBD2, a call that cannot be tested without DNA. This CDR3 comprises 15 residues. Germline V gene lookup returns CDR1 MNHEY and CDR2 SVGEGT. This chain's CDR3 is CASSSGLAGNNEQFF.

The CDR3 sequence: CASSAEDFVYNEQFF. The V and J genes are TRBV9 and TRBJ2-1; TCRdb's assignment of TRBD2 cannot be checked, as there is no DNA. This CDR3 comprises 15 residues. CDR1 and CDR2 (germline): SGDLS, YYNGEE.

The chain joins TRBV2 to TRBJ2-1; with no DNA, the TCRdb D assignment of TRBD2 cannot be verified. CDR1 and CDR2 from the germline V gene are SNHLY and FYNNEI. CDR3 size: 13 residues. The CDR3 spells CASGPLPSDEQFF.

The chain combines TRBV4-1 with TRBJ2-1. The CDR3 contains 16 residues. From germline, CDR1 is MGHRA and CDR2 YSYEKL. The CDR3 reads CASSQEFTLSYNEQFF.

CDR3 region: CASSFLVGKETQYF. The chain is built from TRBV28 and TRBJ2-5. The length of the CDR3 is 14 residues. Germline values: CDR1 MDHEN, CDR2 SYDVKM.

CDR3 sequence reads: CASSPRVGQNTEAFF. V gene TRBV7-2 combines with J gene TRBJ1-1; absent DNA, TCRdb's TRBD1 call cannot be checked. The CDR3 covers 15 residues. Germline V gene data show CDR1 as SGHTA and CDR2 as FQGNSA.

The chain uses TRBV11-3 and TRBJ2-1; TCRdb designates TRBD2, a call that cannot be tested without DNA. This CDR3 spans 16 amino acids. CDR1 is SGHNT, CDR2 YENEEA, per germline. The CDR3 here is CASSLGFGLNYNEQFF.